The present entry profiles one T cell receptor beta chain with its context. Its antigen is still unknown. CDR3 length equals 13 residues. Germline V CDR1 and CDR2: SGDLS, YYNGEE. Trimming took 3 bases from V and 5 from J; bases not matched to a gene: 3. This specimen comes from a study of T cell responses to AZD1222 COVID-19 vaccine. Findings and caveats of the study: Donors skewed white British and female; clonal diversity was possibly underestimated.

This table comes from immunoSEQ multiplex PCR, and its TCRdb copy is limited to in-frame clones, with some not included. The sample lists around 76,000 clones; roughly 89% were seen once. The clonotype comes from an adult in good health. Sequences were derived from peripheral blood, sampled on day 0 of AZD1222 vaccination. V is TRBV9 and J is TRBJ2-3; 7 bases are shared with TRBD2. The CDR3 reads CASSDTGGDTQYF. The CDR3 DNA sequence: TGTGCCAGCAGCGACACGGGAGGAGATACGCAGTATTTT.